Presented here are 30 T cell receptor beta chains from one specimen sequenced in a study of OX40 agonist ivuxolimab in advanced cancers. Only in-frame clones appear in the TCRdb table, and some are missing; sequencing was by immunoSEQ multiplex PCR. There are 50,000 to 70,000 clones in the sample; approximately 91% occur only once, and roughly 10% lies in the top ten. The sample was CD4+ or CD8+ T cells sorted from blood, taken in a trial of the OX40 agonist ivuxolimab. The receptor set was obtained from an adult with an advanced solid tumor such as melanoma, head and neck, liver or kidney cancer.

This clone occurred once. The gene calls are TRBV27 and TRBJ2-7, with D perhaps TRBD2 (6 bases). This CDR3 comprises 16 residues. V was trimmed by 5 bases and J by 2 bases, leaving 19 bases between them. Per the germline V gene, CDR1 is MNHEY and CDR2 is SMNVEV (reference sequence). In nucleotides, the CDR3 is TGTGCCAGCAGTCCTCTAGGACTACGGGTAACCTACGAGCAGTACTTC. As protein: CASSPLGLRVTYEQYF.

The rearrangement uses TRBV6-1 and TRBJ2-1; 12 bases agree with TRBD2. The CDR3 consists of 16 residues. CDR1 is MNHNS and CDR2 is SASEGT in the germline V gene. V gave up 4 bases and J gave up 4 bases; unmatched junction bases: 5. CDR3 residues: CASSGRTSGAYNEQFF. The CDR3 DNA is TGTGCCAGCAGTGGCCGGACTAGCGGGGCTTACAATGAGCAGTTCTTC.

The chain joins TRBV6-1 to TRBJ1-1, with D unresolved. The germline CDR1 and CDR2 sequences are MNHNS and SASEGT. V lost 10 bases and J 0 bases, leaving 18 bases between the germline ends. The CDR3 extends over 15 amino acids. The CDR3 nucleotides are TGTGCCATCTTACCGGGCTCTCGGATGAACACTGAAGCTTTCTTT. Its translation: CAILPGSRMNTEAFF.

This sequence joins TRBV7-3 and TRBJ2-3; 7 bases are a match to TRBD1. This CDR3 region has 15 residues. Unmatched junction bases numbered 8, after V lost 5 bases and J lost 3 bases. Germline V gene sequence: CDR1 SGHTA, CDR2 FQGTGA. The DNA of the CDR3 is TGTGCCAGCAGCCTTGAAGGGGGCGGGACAGATACGCAGTATTTT. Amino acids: CASSLEGGGTDTQYF.

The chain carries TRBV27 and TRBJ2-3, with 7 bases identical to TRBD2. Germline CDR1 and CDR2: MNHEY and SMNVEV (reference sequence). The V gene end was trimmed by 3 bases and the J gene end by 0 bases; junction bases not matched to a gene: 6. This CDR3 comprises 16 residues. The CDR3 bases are TGTGCCAGCAGTTTGGGGCGGGGGAAAAGCACAGATACGCAGTATTTT. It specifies CASSLGRGKSTDTQYF.

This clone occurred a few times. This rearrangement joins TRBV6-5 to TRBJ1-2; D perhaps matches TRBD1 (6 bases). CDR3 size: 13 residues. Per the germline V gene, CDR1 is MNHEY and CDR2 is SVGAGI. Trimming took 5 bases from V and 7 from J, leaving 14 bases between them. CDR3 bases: TGTGCCAGCAGTGTCCGGGGGGCGGTTGGCTACACCTTC. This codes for CASSVRGAVGYTF.

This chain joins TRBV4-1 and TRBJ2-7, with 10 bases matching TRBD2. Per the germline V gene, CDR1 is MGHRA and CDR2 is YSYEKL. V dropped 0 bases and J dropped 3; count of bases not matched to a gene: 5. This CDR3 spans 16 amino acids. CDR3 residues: CASSQDQREGLYEQYF. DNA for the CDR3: TGCGCCAGCAGCCAAGATCAGCGGGAGGGTCTCTACGAGCAGTACTTC.

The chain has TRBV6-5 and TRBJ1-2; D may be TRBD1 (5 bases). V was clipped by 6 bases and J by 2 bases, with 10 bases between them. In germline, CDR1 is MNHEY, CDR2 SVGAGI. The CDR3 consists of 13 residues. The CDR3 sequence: CASRPTVNYGYTF. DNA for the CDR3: TGTGCCAGCAGGCCGACAGTAAACTATGGCTACACCTTC.

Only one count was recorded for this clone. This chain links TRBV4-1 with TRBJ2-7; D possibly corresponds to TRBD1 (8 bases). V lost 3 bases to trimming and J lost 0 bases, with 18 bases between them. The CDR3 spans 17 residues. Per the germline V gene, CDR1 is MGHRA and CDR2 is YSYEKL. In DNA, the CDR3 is TGCGCCAGCAGCCACCTAGCGGACAGGGCGACCTCCTACGAGCAGTACTTC. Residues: CASSHLADRATSYEQYF.

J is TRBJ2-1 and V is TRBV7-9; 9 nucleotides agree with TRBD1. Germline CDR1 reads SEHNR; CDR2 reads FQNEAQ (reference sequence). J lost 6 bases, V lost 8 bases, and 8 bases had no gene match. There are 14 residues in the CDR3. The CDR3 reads CASRGTGPPNEQFF. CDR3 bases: TGTGCCAGCCGCGGGACAGGGCCACCCAATGAGCAGTTCTTC.

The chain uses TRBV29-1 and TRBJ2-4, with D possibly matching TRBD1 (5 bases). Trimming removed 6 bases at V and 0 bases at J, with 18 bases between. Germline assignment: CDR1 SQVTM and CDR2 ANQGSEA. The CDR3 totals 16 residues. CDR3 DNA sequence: TGCAGCGTGGCCCTCAGGGAACCACTAGCCAAAAACATTCAGTACTTC. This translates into CSVALREPLAKNIQYF. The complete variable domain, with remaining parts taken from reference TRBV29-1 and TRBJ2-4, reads SAVISQKPSRDICQRGTSLTIQCQVDSQVTMMFWYRQQPGQSLTLIATANQGSEATYESGFVIDKFPISRPNLTFSTLTVSNMSPEDSSIYLCSVALREPLAKNIQYFGAGTRLSVL.

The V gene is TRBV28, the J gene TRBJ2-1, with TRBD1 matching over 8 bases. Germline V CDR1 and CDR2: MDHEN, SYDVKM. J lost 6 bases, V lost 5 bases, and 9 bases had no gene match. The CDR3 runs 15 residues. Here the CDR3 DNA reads TGTGCCAGCAGTCCACGGACAGGGACGACCAATGAGCAGTTCTTC. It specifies CASSPRTGTTNEQFF.

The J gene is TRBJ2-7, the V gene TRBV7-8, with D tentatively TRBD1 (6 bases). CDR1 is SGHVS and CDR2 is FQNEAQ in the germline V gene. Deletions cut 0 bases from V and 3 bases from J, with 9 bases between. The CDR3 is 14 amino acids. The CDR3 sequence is CASSLANRVYEQYV. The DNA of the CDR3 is TGTGCCAGCAGCTTAGCAAACAGGGTCTACGAGCAGTACGTC.

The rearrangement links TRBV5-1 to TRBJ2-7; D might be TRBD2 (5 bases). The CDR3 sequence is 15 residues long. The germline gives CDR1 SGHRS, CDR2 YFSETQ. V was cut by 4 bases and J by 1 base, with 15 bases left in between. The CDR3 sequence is CASSIGPRDSYEQYF. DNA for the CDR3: TGCGCCAGCAGCATCGGGCCTCGGGATTCCTACGAGCAGTACTTC.

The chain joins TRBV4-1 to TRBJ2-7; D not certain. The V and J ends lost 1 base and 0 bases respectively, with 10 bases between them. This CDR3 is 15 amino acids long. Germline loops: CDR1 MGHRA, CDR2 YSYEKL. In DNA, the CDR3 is TGCGCCAGCAGCCAAGTAACCTGGAGCTCCTACGAGCAGTACTTC. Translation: CASSQVTWSSYEQYF.

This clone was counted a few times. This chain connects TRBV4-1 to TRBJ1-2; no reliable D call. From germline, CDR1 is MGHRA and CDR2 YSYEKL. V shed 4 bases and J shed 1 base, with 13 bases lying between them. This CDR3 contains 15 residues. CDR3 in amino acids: CASSLTPADNYGYTF. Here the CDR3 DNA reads TGCGCCAGCAGCCTCACACCGGCGGATAACTATGGCTACACCTTC.

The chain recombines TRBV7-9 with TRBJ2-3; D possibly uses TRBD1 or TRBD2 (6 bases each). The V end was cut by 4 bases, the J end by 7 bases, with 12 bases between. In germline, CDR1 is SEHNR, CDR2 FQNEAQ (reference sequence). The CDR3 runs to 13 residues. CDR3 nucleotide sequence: TGTGCCAGCAGCTCCAAAGGGGGGTATACGCAGTATTTT. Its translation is CASSSKGGYTQYF. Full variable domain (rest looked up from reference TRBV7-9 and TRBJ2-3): DTGVSQNPRHKITKRGQNVTFRCDPISEHNRLYWYRQTLGQGPEFLTYFQNEAQLEKSRLLSDRFSAERPKGSFSTLEIQRTEQGDSAMYLCASSSKGGYTQYFGPGTRLTVL.

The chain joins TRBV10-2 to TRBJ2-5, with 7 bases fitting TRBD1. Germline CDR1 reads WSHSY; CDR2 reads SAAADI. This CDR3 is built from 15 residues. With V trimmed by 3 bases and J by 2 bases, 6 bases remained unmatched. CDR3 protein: CASSEISTGQETQYF. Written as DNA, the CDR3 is TGCGCCAGCAGTGAAATATCGACAGGGCAAGAGACCCAGTACTTC.

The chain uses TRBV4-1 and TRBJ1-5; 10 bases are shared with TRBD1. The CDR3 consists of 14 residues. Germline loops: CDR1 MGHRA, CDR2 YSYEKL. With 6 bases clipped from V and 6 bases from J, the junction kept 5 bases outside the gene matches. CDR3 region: CASSLDRGSQPQHF. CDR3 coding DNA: TGCGCCAGCAGTCTGGACAGGGGGAGTCAGCCCCAGCATTTT.

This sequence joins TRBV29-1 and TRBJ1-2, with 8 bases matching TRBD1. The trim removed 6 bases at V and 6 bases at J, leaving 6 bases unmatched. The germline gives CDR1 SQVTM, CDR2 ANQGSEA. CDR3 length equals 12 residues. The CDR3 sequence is CSVTTGGDGYTF. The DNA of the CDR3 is TGCAGCGTGACAACAGGGGGAGATGGCTACACCTTC.

CDR3 sequence: CASSWQGTGELFF. The CDR3 DNA reads TGTGCCAGCAGCTGGCAGGGCACCGGGGAGCTGTTTTTT. V gene TRBV5-6 combines with J gene TRBJ2-2; D is perhaps TRBD1 (5 bases). Germline-derived CDR1 and CDR2 are SGHDT and YYEEEE. CDR3 length: 13 residues. V was pared by 3 bases and J by 4 bases, with 7 bases between.

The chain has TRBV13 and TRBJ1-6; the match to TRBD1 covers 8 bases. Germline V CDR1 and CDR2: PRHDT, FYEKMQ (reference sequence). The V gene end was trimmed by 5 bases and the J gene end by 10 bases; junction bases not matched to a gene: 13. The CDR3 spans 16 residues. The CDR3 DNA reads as TGTGCCAGCAGCGCAGCACCTAGGACAGGGAAGTCACCCCTCCACTTT. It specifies CASSAAPRTGKSPLHF.

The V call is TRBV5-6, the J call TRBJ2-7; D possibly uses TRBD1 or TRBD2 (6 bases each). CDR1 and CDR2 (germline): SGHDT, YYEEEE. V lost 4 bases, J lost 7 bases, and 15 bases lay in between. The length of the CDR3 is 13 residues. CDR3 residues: CASSEGGGWEQYV. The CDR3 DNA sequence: TGTGCCAGCAGCGAGGGGGGTGGTTGGGAGCAGTACGTC.

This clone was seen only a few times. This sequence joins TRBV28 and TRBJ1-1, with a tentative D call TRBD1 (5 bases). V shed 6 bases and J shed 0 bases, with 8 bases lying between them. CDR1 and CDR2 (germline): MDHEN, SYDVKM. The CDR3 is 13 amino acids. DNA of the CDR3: TGTGCCAGCAGGTCAGGGATGAACACTGAAGCTTTCTTT. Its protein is CASRSGMNTEAFF. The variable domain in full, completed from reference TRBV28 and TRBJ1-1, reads DVKVTQSSRYLVKRTGEKVFLECVQDMDHENMFWYRQDPGLGLRLIYFSYDVKMKEKGDIPEGYSVSREKKERFSLILESASTNQTSMYLCASRSGMNTEAFFGQGTRLTVV.

The CDR3 nucleotides read TGTGCCAGCAGCTTGGTCGGGGCAGATACGCAGTATTTT. It translates to CASSLVGADTQYF. The rearrangement links TRBV5-8 to TRBJ2-3, with D perhaps matching TRBD2 (5 bases). Per the germline V gene, CDR1 is SGHTS and CDR2 is YDEGEE. The V and J ends lost 0 bases and 4 bases respectively, with 6 bases between them. The CDR3 has 13 residues.

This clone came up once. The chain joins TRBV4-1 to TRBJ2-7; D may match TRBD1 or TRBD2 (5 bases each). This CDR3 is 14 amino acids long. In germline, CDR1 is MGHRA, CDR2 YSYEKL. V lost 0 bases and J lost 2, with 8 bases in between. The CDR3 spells CASSQDLGAYEQYF. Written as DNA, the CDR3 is TGCGCCAGCAGCCAAGATTTGGGGGCCTACGAGCAGTACTTC.

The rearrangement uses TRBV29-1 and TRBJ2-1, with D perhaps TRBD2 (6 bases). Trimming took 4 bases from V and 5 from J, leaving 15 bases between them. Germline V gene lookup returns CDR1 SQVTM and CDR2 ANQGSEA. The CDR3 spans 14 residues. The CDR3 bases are TGCAGCGTTGTGTATGGCGGGACCCACAATGAGCAGTTCTTC. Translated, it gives CSVVYGGTHNEQFF.

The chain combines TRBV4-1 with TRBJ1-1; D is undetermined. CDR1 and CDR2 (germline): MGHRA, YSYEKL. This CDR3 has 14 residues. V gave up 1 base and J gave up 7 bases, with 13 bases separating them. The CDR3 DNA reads TGCGCCAGCAGCCAAGTTGGAGCTGGGGATGAAGCTTTCTTT. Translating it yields CASSQVGAGDEAFF.

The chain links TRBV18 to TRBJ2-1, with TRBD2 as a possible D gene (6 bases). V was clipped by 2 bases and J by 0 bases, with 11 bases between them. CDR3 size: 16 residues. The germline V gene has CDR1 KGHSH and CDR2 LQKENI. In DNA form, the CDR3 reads TGTGCCAGCTCACCAGCGGACGGGAGCTCCTACAATGAGCAGTTCTTC. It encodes CASSPADGSSYNEQFF.

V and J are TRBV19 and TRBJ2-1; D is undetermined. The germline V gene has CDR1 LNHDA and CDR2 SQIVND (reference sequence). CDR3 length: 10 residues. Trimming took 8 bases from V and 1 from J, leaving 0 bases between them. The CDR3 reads CASSYNEQFF. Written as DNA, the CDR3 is TGTGCCAGTTCCTACAATGAGCAGTTCTTC.